This T cell receptor (beta chain) is from a study of T cells in Graves' hyperthyroidism and ophthalmopathy. Study-wide results and caveats: Classification by a 13 V-J model distinguished ophthalmopathy from stable hyperthyroidism.

Patients with uncontrolled infections, other autoimmune diseases, pregnancy or lactation were excluded. Of note for this clonotype: Its antigen is still unknown.

The V and J ends lost 7 bases and 6 bases respectively, with 10 bases between them. The CDR3 length is 12 residues. Germline CDR1 is MDHEN and CDR2 is SYDVKM. RNA transcripts gave rise to amplified TCR beta CDR3 regions. TCR CDR3 underwent first-round RT-PCR with the HTBI primer set. TCRdb reprocessed the multiplex PCR reads with MiXCR, giving one entry per CDR3 protein. The sample shows about 640,000 distinct CDR3 sequences, 20% of them seen only once. Sequenced sample: blood. This clonotype originated in a young man with Graves' ophthalmopathy. The chain is built from TRBV28 and TRBJ2-1; no reliable D call. The CDR3 here is CASIDVGNEQFF. DNA for the CDR3: TGTGCCAGCATCGACGTAGGCAATGAGCAGTTCTTC.